The sequence of this TCR beta chain was determined in a study of monozygotic twins with inflammatory bowel disease. After re-calling the 5' RACE reads, TCRdb lists one entry per CDR3 protein, DNA absent. This sample's table reports a few hundred thousand distinct CDR3 sequences. The sample taken for sequencing was blood. The receptor's source is a human donor with ulcerative colitis or Crohn's disease, or a healthy co-twin of an affected twin (not recorded which).

The CDR3 region is CASSEEVKNTEAFF. The rearrangement joins TRBV2 to TRBJ1-1. CDR1 SNHLY and CDR2 FYNNEI come from the germline V gene. The length of the CDR3 is 14 residues.